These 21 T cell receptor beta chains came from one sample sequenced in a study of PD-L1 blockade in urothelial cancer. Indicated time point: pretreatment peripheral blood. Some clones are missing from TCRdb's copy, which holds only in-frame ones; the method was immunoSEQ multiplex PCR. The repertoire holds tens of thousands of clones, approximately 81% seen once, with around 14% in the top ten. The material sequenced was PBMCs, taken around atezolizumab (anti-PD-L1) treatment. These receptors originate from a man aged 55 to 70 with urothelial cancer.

The DNA of the CDR3 is TGTGCTAGTGGTTTCTTGGACAGCACTGAAGCTTTCTTT. Translated, it gives CASGFLDSTEAFF. V is TRBV12-5 and J is TRBJ1-1; perhaps TRBD1 as D (6 bases). Trimming stripped 3 bases from V and 4 bases from J, with 9 bases between. This CDR3 has 13 residues. Germline V CDR1 and CDR2: LGHNT, FRNRAP.

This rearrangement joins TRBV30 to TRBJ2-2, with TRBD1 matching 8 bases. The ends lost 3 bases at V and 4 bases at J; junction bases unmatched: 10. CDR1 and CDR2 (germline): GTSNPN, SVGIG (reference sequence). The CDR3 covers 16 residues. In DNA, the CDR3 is TGTGCCTGGAGCAAAGCCAGGGGGCGCGCCACCGGGGAGCTGTTTTTT. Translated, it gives CAWSKARGRATGELFF.

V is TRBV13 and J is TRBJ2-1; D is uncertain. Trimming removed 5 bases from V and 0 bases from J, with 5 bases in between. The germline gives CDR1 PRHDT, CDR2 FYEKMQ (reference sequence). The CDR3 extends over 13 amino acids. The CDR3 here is CASSPSSYNEQFF. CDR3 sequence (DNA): TGTGCCAGCAGCCCGAGCTCCTACAATGAGCAGTTCTTC.

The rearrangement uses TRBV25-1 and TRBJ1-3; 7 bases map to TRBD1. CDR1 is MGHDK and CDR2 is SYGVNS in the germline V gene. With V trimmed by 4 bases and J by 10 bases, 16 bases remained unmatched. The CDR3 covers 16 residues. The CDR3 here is CASSASRTGKSGTIYF. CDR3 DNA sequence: TGTGCCAGCAGTGCTTCACGGACAGGAAAGAGCGGTACCATATATTTT.

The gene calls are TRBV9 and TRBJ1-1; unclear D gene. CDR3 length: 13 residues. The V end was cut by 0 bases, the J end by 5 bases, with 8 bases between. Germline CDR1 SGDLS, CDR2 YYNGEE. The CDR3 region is CASSVAPRTEAFF. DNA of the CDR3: TGTGCCAGCAGCGTAGCTCCCAGGACTGAAGCTTTCTTT. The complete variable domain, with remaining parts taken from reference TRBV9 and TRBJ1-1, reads DSGVTQTPKHLITATGQRVTLRCSPRSGDLSVYWYQQSLDQGLQFLIQYYNGEERAKGNILERFSAQQFPDLHSELNLSSLELGDSALYFCASSVAPRTEAFFGQGTRLTVV.

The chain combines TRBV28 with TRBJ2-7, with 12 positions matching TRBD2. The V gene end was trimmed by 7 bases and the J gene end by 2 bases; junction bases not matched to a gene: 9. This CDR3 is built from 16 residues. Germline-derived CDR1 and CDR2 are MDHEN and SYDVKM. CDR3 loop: CASTPPLAGGAYEQYF. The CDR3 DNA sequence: TGTGCCAGCACCCCTCCCCTAGCGGGAGGGGCCTACGAGCAGTACTTC.

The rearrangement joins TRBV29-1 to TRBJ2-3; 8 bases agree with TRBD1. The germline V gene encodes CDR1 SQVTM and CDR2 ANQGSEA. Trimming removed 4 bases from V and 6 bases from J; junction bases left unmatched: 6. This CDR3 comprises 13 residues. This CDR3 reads CSVGQGAWDTQYF. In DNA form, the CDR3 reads TGCAGCGTTGGGCAGGGGGCATGGGATACGCAGTATTTT.

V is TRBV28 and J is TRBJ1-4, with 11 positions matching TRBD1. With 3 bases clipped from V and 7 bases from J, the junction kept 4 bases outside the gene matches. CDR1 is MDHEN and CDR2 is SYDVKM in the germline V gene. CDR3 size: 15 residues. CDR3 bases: TGTGCCAGCAGTTTGGGAGGACAGGGGGCTGAAAAACTGTTTTTT. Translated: CASSLGGQGAEKLFF.

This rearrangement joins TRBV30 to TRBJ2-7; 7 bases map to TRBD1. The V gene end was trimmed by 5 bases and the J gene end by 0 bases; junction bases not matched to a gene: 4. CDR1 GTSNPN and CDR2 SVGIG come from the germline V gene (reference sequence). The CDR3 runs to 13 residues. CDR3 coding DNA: TGTGCCTGGGGGACAGTAGCCTCCTACGAGCAGTACTTC. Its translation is CAWGTVASYEQYF.

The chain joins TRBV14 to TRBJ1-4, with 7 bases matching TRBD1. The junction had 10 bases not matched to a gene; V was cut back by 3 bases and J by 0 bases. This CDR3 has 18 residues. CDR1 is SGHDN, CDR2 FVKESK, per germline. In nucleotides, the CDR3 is TGTGCCAGCAGCCATCCTCACAGGGGAGTGGCAACTAATGAAAAACTGTTTTTT. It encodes CASSHPHRGVATNEKLFF.

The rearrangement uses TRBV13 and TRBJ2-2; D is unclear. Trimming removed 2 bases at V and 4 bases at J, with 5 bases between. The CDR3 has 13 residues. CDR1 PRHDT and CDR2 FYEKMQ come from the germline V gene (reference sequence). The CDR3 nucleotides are TGTGCCAGCAGCTTAAGTAGCACCGGGGAGCTGTTTTTT. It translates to CASSLSSTGELFF.

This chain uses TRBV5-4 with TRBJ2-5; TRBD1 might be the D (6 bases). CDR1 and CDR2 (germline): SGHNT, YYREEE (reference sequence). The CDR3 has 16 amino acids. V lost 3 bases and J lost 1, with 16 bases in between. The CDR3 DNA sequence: TGTGCCAGCAGCTCCGGGGAGAGGGGGATCCAAGAGACCCAGTACTTC. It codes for CASSSGERGIQETQYF.

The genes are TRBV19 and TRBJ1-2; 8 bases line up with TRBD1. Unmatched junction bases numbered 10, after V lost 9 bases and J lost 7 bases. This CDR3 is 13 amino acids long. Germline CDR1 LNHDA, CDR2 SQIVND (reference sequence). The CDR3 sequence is CASAGQGFGGYTF. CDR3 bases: TGTGCCAGCGCAGGACAGGGCTTTGGTGGCTACACCTTC.

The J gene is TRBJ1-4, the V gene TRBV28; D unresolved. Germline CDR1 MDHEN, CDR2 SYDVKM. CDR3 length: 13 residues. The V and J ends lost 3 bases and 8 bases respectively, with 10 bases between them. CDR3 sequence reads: CASSFSRWEKLFF. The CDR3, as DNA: TGTGCCAGCAGTTTTTCCAGGTGGGAAAAACTGTTTTTT.

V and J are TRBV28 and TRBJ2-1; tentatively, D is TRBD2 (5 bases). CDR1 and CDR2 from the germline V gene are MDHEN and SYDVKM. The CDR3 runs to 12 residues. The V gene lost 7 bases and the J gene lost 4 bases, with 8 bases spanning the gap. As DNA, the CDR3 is TGTGCCAGCATTGGGAGATACAATGAGCAGTTCTTC. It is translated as CASIGRYNEQFF.

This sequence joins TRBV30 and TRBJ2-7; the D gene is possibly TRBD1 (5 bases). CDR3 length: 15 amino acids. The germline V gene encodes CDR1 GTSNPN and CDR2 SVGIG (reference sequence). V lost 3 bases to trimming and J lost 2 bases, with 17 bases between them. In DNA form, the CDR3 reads TGTGCCTGGAGCTCCGGTAGGGGAAGTCCCTACGAGCAGTACTTC. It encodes CAWSSGRGSPYEQYF. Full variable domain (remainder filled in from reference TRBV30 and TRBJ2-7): SQTIHQWPATLVQPVGSPLSLECTVEGTSNPNLYWYRQAAGRGLQLLFYSVGIGQISSEVPQNLSASRPQDRQFILSSKKLLLSDSGFYLCAWSSGRGSPYEQYFGPGTRLTVT.

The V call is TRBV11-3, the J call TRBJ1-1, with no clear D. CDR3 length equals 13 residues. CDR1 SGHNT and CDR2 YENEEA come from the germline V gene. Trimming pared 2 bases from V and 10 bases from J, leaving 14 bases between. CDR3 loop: CASSLIGQSGAFF. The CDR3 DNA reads TGTGCCAGCAGCTTAATCGGGCAGAGCGGAGCTTTCTTT.

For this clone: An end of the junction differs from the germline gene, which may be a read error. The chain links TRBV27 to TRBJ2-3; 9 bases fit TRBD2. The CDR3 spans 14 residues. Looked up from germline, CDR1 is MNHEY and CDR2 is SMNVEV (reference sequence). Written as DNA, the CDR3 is TGTGCCAGCCACCCCGGGACTAGCAAAGATACGCAGTATTTT. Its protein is CASHPGTSKDTQYF.

CDR3 nucleotide sequence: TGTGCCAGCAGGCCCGGACAGCTTCAGAATTCACCCCTCCACTTT. Its translation: CASRPGQLQNSPLHF. V and J are TRBV14 and TRBJ1-6; TRBD1 might be the D (6 bases). Germline V lookup: CDR1 SGHDN, CDR2 FVKESK. The CDR3 is 15 residues long. The V end was cut by 6 bases, the J end by 7 bases, with 16 bases between.

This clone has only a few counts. The CDR3, as DNA: TGTGCCAGCAGCTTAGGAGGAGCGGGAGCGTTGGATACGCAGTATTTT. Residues: CASSLGGAGALDTQYF. V usage is TRBV7-2 and J usage is TRBJ2-3; TRBD2 agrees at 8 bases. This CDR3 has 16 residues. Germline V lookup: CDR1 SGHTA, CDR2 FQGNSA. After removal of 1 base from V and 6 bases from J, the junction contained 9 bases not matched to a gene.

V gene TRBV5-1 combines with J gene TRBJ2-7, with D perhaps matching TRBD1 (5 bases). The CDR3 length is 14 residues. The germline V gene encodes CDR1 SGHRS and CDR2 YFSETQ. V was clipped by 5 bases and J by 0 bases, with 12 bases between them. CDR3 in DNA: TGCGCCAGCAGTACCGCCGGACACTCCTACGAGCAGTACTTC. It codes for CASSTAGHSYEQYF.